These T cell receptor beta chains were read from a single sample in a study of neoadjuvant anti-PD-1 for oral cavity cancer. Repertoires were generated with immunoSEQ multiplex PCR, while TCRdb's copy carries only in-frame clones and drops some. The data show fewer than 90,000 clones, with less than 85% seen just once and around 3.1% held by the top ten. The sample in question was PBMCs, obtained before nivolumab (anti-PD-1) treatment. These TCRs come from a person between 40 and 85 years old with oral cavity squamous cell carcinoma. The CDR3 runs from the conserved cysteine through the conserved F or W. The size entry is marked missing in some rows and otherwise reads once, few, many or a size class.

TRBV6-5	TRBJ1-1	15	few	CASRQHLLLWTEAFF
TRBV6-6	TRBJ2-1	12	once	CASSQQLGEQFF
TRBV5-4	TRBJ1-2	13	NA	CASKTGDSGGYTF
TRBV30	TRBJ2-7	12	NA	CACTNTGVEQYF
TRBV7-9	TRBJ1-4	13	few	CASSLGAGEKLFF
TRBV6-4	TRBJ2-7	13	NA	CAVVSGLYYEQYF
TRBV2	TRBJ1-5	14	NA	CASSGEGASQPQHF
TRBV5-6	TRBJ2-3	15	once	CASSLAMATGDTQYF
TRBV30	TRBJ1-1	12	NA	CAWSSGFPEAFF
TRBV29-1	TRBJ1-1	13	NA	CSVVRQLNTEAFF
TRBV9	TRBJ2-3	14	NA	CASSVALATDTQYF
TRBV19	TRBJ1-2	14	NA	CASISTASNYGYTF
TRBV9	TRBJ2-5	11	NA	CASSGDTTQYF
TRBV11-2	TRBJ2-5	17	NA	CASSLDNRASGLKTQYF
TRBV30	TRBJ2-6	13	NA	CAWKGTGANVLTF
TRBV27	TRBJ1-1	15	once	CASSLNFGVNTEAFF
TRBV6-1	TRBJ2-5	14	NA	CASFLGGLKETQYF
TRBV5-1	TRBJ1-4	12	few	CASSPDPGLLFF
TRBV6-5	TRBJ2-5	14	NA	CASSYSYGQETQYF
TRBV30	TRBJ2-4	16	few	CAWSRDRLRAKNIQYF
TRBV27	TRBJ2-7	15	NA	CASSPEVAGPYEQYF
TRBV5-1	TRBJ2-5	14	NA	CASSPIQDLGTQYF